These 18 T cell receptor beta chains came from one sample sequenced in a study of technical replicates of blood from a handful of donors. The assay was immunoSEQ multiplex PCR, and TCRdb's table has in-frame clones only and misses some. The sample records 60,000 to 65,000 clones, 75% to 90% being singletons. Sequenced material: PBMCs. These receptors were collected from a human donor in good health. Some clones in this sample may be carry-over from other donors' samples.

This rearrangement joins TRBV7-3 to TRBJ2-5; 7 nucleotides match TRBD2. Germline values: CDR1 SGHTA, CDR2 FQGTGA. The CDR3 is 13 residues long. The junction had 5 bases not matched to a gene; V was cut back by 5 bases and J by 5 bases. Written as DNA, the CDR3 is TGTGCCAGCAGCCCCGGGGGGAGGGAGACCCAGTACTTC. Encoded protein: CASSPGGRETQYF.

The V call is TRBV11-2, the J call TRBJ2-7, with 7 bases lining up with TRBD1. V shed 6 bases and J 0 bases; nucleotides not matched to a gene: 8. The CDR3 runs to 15 residues. The germline gives CDR1 SGHAT, CDR2 FQNNGV. CDR3 coding DNA: TGTGCCAGCAGGGACTCCGGGACAGTCTCCTACGAGCAGTACTTC. This sequence encodes CASRDSGTVSYEQYF.

The rearrangement links TRBV30 to TRBJ2-3; TRBD2 matches at 12 bases. J lost 0 bases, V lost 4 bases, and 5 bases had no gene match. Per germline, CDR1 GTSNPN and CDR2 SVGIG (reference sequence). CDR3 length: 16 amino acids. CDR3 DNA sequence: TGTGCCTGGACTAGCGGGAGGGTCGGAAGCACAGATACGCAGTATTTT. Encoded protein: CAWTSGRVGSTDTQYF.

This chain links TRBV5-6 with TRBJ1-1; D is uncertain. V gave up 2 bases and J gave up 4 bases, with 6 bases separating them. The CDR3 has 12 amino acids. Germline V gene sequence: CDR1 SGHDT, CDR2 YYEEEE. The CDR3 DNA follows: TGTGCCAGCAGCTTATCTCCCACTGAAGCTTTCTTT. Translating gives CASSLSPTEAFF.

The genes are TRBV7-2 and TRBJ1-2; no firm D call. Between the trimmed V and J ends, which lost 3 bases and 10 bases, there was a span of 30 bases. Germline V CDR1 and CDR2: SGHTA, FQGNSA. There are 18 residues in the CDR3. CDR3 protein: CASSLSWLSLARAFAYTF. The CDR3 DNA reads TGTGCCAGCAGCTTGAGTTGGCTCTCGCTGGCGAGGGCCTTTGCCTACACCTTC.

This sequence joins TRBV15 and TRBJ1-3, with 7 bases matching TRBD1. The V gene's germline CDR1 is LNHNV and CDR2 YYDKDF (reference sequence). Losses at the gene ends were 5 bases for V and 0 bases for J; bases not matched to a gene: 4. The CDR3 runs to 15 residues. CDR3 in amino acids: CATSETGSSGNTIYF. In nucleotides, the CDR3 is TGTGCCACCAGCGAGACAGGGAGCTCTGGAAACACCATATATTTT. Full variable domain (remainder filled in from reference TRBV15 and TRBJ1-3): DAMVIQNPRYQVTQFGKPVTLSCSQTLNHNVMYWYQQKSSQAPKLLFHYYDKDFNNEADTPDNFQSRRPNTSFCFLDIRSPGLGDTAMYLCATSETGSSGNTIYFGEGSWLTVV.

CDR3 sequence reads: CAIRGQHNQPQHF. The DNA for the CDR3 is TGTGCCATCAGGGGACAGCACAATCAGCCCCAGCATTTT. This chain links TRBV10-3 with TRBJ1-5; 7 nucleotides agree with TRBD1. Germline values: CDR1 ENHRY, CDR2 SYGVKD. Germline trimming cut 6 bases from V and 3 bases from J; bases unmatched to any gene: 2. The CDR3 extends over 13 amino acids.

The gene calls are TRBV7-2 and TRBJ2-2; a possible D gene is TRBD2 (5 bases). V was shortened by 2 bases and J by 7 bases, with 8 bases between the two germline ends. Per germline, CDR1 SGHTA and CDR2 FQGNSA. This CDR3 is built from 13 residues. The CDR3: CASSLQAGGELFF. The CDR3 DNA sequence: TGTGCCAGCAGCTTACAGGCGGGCGGGGAGCTGTTTTTT.

The chain has TRBV5-4 and TRBJ1-6, with 12 positions matching TRBD1. The CDR3 is 15 amino acids. V lost 2 bases and J lost 7; bases outside the gene matches: 1. Germline loops: CDR1 SGHNT, CDR2 YYREEE (reference sequence). The CDR3 sequence is CASSFGTGGNSPLHF. The CDR3, as DNA: TGTGCCAGCAGCTTTGGGACAGGGGGCAATTCACCCCTCCACTTT.

The chain links TRBV5-1 to TRBJ2-6; 11 nucleotides line up with TRBD2. The junction had 3 bases not matched to a gene; V was cut back by 5 bases and J by 2 bases. The CDR3 is 16 amino acids. Germline V gives CDR1 SGHRS, CDR2 YFSETQ. Written as DNA, the CDR3 is TGCGCCAGCAGGGAACTAGCGGGAGCTGGGGCCAACGTCCTGACTTTC. Its protein is CASRELAGAGANVLTF. The variable domain in full, with the rest retrieved from reference TRBV5-1 and TRBJ2-6, is KAGVTQTPRYLIKTRGQQVTLSCSPISGHRSVSWYQQTPGQGLQFLFEYFSETQRNKGNFPGRFSGRQFSNSRSEMNVSTLELGDSALYLCASRELAGAGANVLTFGAGSRLTVL.

J is TRBJ2-1 and V is TRBV5-1; 10 bases fit TRBD2. Per the germline V gene, CDR1 is SGHRS and CDR2 is YFSETQ. The CDR3 runs 19 residues. V was pared by 2 bases and J by 5 bases, with 16 bases of the junction left unmatched. The CDR3 loop is CASSFRSLAGENRNNEQFF. The CDR3 coding sequence is TGCGCCAGCAGCTTTCGGAGTCTAGCGGGAGAGAATCGGAACAATGAGCAGTTCTTC.

This chain uses TRBV7-2 with TRBJ2-1, with TRBD1 matching 7 bases. With 5 bases clipped from V and 10 bases from J, the junction kept 11 bases outside the gene matches. The CDR3 runs 14 residues. CDR1 SGHTA and CDR2 FQGNSA come from the germline V gene. The CDR3 here is CASSPRTGFGEQFF. The CDR3 nucleotides are TGTGCCAGCAGCCCCCGGACAGGCTTCGGGGAGCAGTTCTTC.

This clone was seen once. The chain recombines TRBV6-1 with TRBJ2-5, with D perhaps matching TRBD2 (6 bases). The CDR3 sequence is 13 residues long. Germline V gene lookup returns CDR1 MNHNS and CDR2 SASEGT. Trimming removed 6 bases from V and 1 base from J, with 9 bases in between. The CDR3 DNA is TGTGCCAGCAGCCGGGGAGGCCAAGAGACCCAGTACTTC. Encoded protein: CASSRGGQETQYF.

As regards this clone: Sequence at one end of the junction differs from germline and may be a read error. The V gene is TRBV19, the J gene TRBJ2-4; TRBD2 aligns across 10 bases. The germline V gene encodes CDR1 LNHDA and CDR2 SQIVND (reference sequence). The CDR3 spans 15 residues. The chain's CDR3 is CASSIAGGAKNIQYF. The CDR3 DNA reads as TGTGCCAGTAGCATAGCGGGAGGCGCCAAAAACATTCAGTACTTC. The full variable domain, with the rest looked up from reference TRBV19 and TRBJ2-4, is DGGITQSPKYLFRKEGQNVTLSCEQNLNHDAMYWYRQDPGQGLRLIYYSQIVNDFQKGDIAEGYSVSREKKESFPLTVTSAQKNPTAFYLCASSIAGGAKNIQYFGAGTRLSVL.

This chain links TRBV4-1 with TRBJ2-5; 8 positions agree with TRBD1. Unmatched junction bases numbered 14, after V lost 0 bases and J lost 5 bases. The CDR3 loop spans 18 amino acids. Looked up from germline, CDR1 is MGHRA and CDR2 is YSYEKL. The CDR3: CASSQESRAGGLGETQYF. DNA for the CDR3: TGCGCCAGCAGCCAAGAAAGTAGAGCAGGGGGCTTAGGCGAGACCCAGTACTTC.

The J gene is TRBJ2-7, the V gene TRBV10-3; 7 bases agree with TRBD2. V was clipped by 10 bases and J by 6 bases; unmatched bases: 12. Germline-derived CDR1 and CDR2 are ENHRY and SYGVKD. The CDR3 sequence is 13 residues long. CDR3 DNA: TGTGCCACCCACCCGGGGGGAGTCGCCGAGCAGTACTTC. This translates into CATHPGGVAEQYF.

V usage is TRBV2 and J usage is TRBJ1-5; 8 positions agree with TRBD1. V trimming: 5 bases; J trimming: 7 bases; junction bases outside the gene matches: 7. The CDR3 is 14 residues long. Germline CDR1 reads SNHLY; CDR2 reads FYNNEI. The CDR3 DNA follows: TGTGCCAGCAGTAGTGACAGGGGTCGGCAGCCCCAGCATTTT. It is translated as CASSSDRGRQPQHF.

This sequence joins TRBV19 and TRBJ2-7, with a weak D call TRBD2 (5 bases). V was shortened by 4 bases and J by 2 bases, with 9 bases between the two germline ends. The CDR3 is 13 residues long. Germline CDR1 reads LNHDA; CDR2 reads SQIVND (reference sequence). The CDR3 DNA reads TGTGCCAGTAGTAATACCGGGGCCTACGAGCAGTACTTC. It codes for CASSNTGAYEQYF.